The 20 T cell receptor beta chains below all came from one sample that was sequenced in a study of beta chain features in type 1 diabetes. TCRB transcripts that were expressed got sequenced, as all of the isolated RNA had been reverse transcribed. This table comes from immunoSEQ multiplex PCR, and its TCRdb copy is limited to in-frame clones, with some not included. This table holds some 40,000 clones, around 49% found once. The sequencing sample was made of central memory CD4+ T cells from blood. The receptors originated from a woman in her late teens or twenties in good health.

This chain links TRBV27 with TRBJ2-7, with TRBD2 matching 10 bases. From germline, CDR1 is MNHEY and CDR2 SMNVEV (reference sequence). The CDR3 spans 16 residues. The V and J ends lost 6 bases and 5 bases, in that order; junction bases with no gene match: 13. For the CDR3, the DNA is TGTGCCAGCAGCCCTCTTTCTAGCGGGAGAAGGCACGAGCAGTACTTC. This gives the protein CASSPLSSGRRHEQYF.

The rearrangement joins TRBV29-1 to TRBJ2-1; 7 nucleotides line up with TRBD1. Trimming at V came to 2 bases and at J to 7 bases, leaving 5 bases not matched to a gene. Germline loops: CDR1 SQVTM, CDR2 ANQGSEA. The CDR3 has 13 residues. For the CDR3, the DNA is TGCAGCGTTGAACGACAGGGCTTGAATGAGCAGTTCTTC. Encoded protein: CSVERQGLNEQFF.

This clone was observed a few times. The J gene is TRBJ2-7, the V gene TRBV20-1; tentatively, D is TRBD2 (6 bases). CDR1 is DFQATT, CDR2 SNEGSKA, per germline (reference sequence). V lost 0 bases and J 9 bases, leaving 9 bases between the germline ends. The CDR3 is made up of 11 amino acids. The CDR3 reads CSARDLGGQYF. The CDR3 DNA is TGCAGTGCTAGAGATCTGGGAGGGCAGTACTTC.

Only a few counts were recorded for this clone. The chain is built from TRBV30 and TRBJ1-6, with D possibly matching TRBD1 (6 bases). The CDR3 is 14 residues long. From germline, CDR1 is GTSNPN and CDR2 SVGIG (reference sequence). The ends were cut back, 3 bases at V and 8 bases at J, with 14 bases in the middle. CDR3 amino acids: CAWSLQGGYSPLHF. The CDR3 nucleotides are TGTGCCTGGAGCCTACAGGGCGGATATTCACCCCTCCACTTT.

This clone was observed a few times. The chain uses TRBV25-1 and TRBJ1-2; weak D call: TRBD1 (6 bases). The CDR3 is 14 amino acids. The V gene lost 4 bases and the J gene lost 4 bases, with 13 bases spanning the gap. The germline V gene encodes CDR1 MGHDK and CDR2 SYGVNS. The CDR3 DNA reads as TGTGCCAGCAGTGCCCATACGACAGGCTATGGCTACACCTTC. Residues: CASSAHTTGYGYTF.

This clone was found a few times. This chain uses TRBV9 with TRBJ2-1; 10 bases align to TRBD2. Germline trimming cut 6 bases from V and 9 bases from J; bases unmatched to any gene: 9. There are 14 residues in the CDR3. Germline CDR1 reads SGDLS; CDR2 reads YYNGEE. The chain's CDR3 is CASTVISGGAEQFF. The CDR3 coding sequence is TGTGCCAGCACCGTTATAAGCGGGGGGGCTGAGCAGTTCTTC.

The genes are TRBV11-1 and TRBJ1-1; 8 nucleotides agree with TRBD1. The J segment lost 11 bases and the V segment lost 2 bases, leaving 4 bases of the junction unmatched. This CDR3 comprises 12 residues. The germline V gene encodes CDR1 SGHAT and CDR2 FQDESV (reference sequence). In DNA, the CDR3 is TGTGCCAGCAGCTTATTTGGGACAGGTGCTTTCTTT. Translation gives CASSLFGTGAFF.

This chain uses TRBV5-1 with TRBJ2-3; 9 bases match TRBD1. V lost 6 bases, J lost 6 bases, and 8 bases stayed unmatched. Germline V lookup: CDR1 SGHRS, CDR2 YFSETQ. This CDR3 is built from 14 residues. This CDR3 reads CASTTGQGIDTQYF. The CDR3 DNA reads as TGCGCCAGCACCACAGGACAGGGGATCGATACGCAGTATTTT.

This chain uses TRBV11-2 with TRBJ2-7, with 10 bases lining up with TRBD1. After removal of 5 bases from V and 5 bases from J, the junction contained 12 bases not matched to a gene. The CDR3 is made up of 16 amino acids. Germline V gene data show CDR1 as SGHAT and CDR2 as FQNNGV. CDR3 DNA: TGTGCCAGCAGCCCCCTCCCGGGACAGGGGATCCACGAGCAGTACTTC. It encodes CASSPLPGQGIHEQYF.

This clone was counted only a few times. The rearrangement links TRBV6-1 to TRBJ2-5, with D possibly being TRBD1 (6 bases). This CDR3 is built from 13 residues. Trimming pared 5 bases from V and 3 bases from J, leaving 10 bases between. Germline V CDR1 and CDR2: MNHNS, SASEGT. For the CDR3, the DNA is TGTGCCAGCAGTCCACAGGGAAAAGAGACCCAGTACTTC. Protein sequence: CASSPQGKETQYF.

The chain has TRBV30 and TRBJ1-5; 7 nucleotides line up with TRBD1. The CDR3 loop spans 14 amino acids. V shed 1 base, J shed 3 bases, and the junction held 3 bases outside the gene matches. Germline loops: CDR1 GTSNPN, CDR2 SVGIG (reference sequence). CDR3 protein: CAWSEGQPNQPQHF. The DNA for the CDR3 is TGTGCCTGGAGTGAGGGACAGCCCAATCAGCCCCAGCATTTT.

This clone occurred a few times. V is TRBV2 and J is TRBJ2-3; 7 positions match TRBD1. The V gene end was trimmed by 5 bases and the J gene end by 2 bases; junction bases not matched to a gene: 4. Germline V lookup: CDR1 SNHLY, CDR2 FYNNEI. The CDR3 has 14 residues. The CDR3 is CASSSGQVTDTQYF. CDR3 in DNA: TGTGCCAGCAGTTCCGGACAGGTCACAGATACGCAGTATTTT.

This clone has a handful of counts. CDR3 in amino acids: CASSFRETVTEAFF. For the CDR3, the DNA is TGTGCCAGCAGTTTCCGGGAAACGGTCACTGAAGCTTTCTTT. The J gene is TRBJ1-1, the V gene TRBV27; D ambiguous. V was clipped by 3 bases and J by 4 bases, with 12 bases between them. The CDR3 sequence is 14 residues long. Germline-derived CDR1 and CDR2 are MNHEY and SMNVEV (reference sequence).

This chain connects TRBV6-1 to TRBJ2-1; 8 bases align to TRBD2. J was trimmed by 12 bases and V by 6 bases; bases with no gene match: 13. The CDR3 length is 14 residues. Germline-derived CDR1 and CDR2 are MNHNS and SASEGT. Written as DNA, the CDR3 is TGTGCCAGCAGCCCGGGACTAGGCGATTTTGGGCAGTTCTTC. Encoded protein: CASSPGLGDFGQFF.

The CDR3, as DNA: TGTGCCTCCCGGGACAGTTCCTACGAGCAGTACTTC. It is translated as CASRDSSYEQYF. The chain joins TRBV30 to TRBJ2-7; 7 nucleotides match TRBD1. Germline assignment: CDR1 GTSNPN and CDR2 SVGIG (reference sequence). The ends lost 7 bases at V and 1 base at J; junction bases unmatched: 4. The CDR3 consists of 12 residues.

CDR3 protein: CASRTGGAGQETQYF. Written as DNA, the CDR3 is TGTGCCAGCAGGACAGGGGGCGCGGGACAAGAGACCCAGTACTTC. The V call is TRBV28, the J call TRBJ2-5; 10 nucleotides match TRBD1. From germline, CDR1 is MDHEN and CDR2 SYDVKM. This CDR3 has 15 residues. Trimming at V came to 6 bases and at J to 2 bases, leaving 6 bases not matched to a gene.

This CDR3 reads CASSYRDRDYEQYF. The CDR3 DNA reads TGTGCCAGCAGCTACCGGGACAGGGACTACGAGCAGTACTTC. The chain has TRBV7-9 and TRBJ2-7; 9 bases match TRBD1. The CDR3 spans 14 residues. V shed 4 bases and J 3 bases; nucleotides not matched to a gene: 4. Per the germline V gene, CDR1 is SEHNR and CDR2 is FQNEAQ (reference sequence).

The rearrangement links TRBV6-6 to TRBJ1-1; no clear D. Germline CDR1 and CDR2: MNHNY and SVGAGI (reference sequence). V was pared by 4 bases and J by 3 bases, with 12 bases between. This CDR3 contains 14 residues. CDR3 bases: TGTGCCAGCAGTTCCCGCGGCCCCGACACTGAAGCTTTCTTT. It translates to CASSSRGPDTEAFF.

The chain couples TRBV11-3 to TRBJ1-4; 9 positions match TRBD1. This CDR3 region has 15 residues. Germline V CDR1 and CDR2: SGHNT, YENEEA. Trimming removed 0 bases from V and 7 bases from J; junction bases left unmatched: 3. The CDR3, as DNA: TGTGCCAGCAGCTTAGAGGACAGGGGCGGTGAAAAACTGTTTTTT. It is translated as CASSLEDRGGEKLFF.

V is TRBV9 and J is TRBJ2-3, with D possibly TRBD2 on 5 matching bases. Germline values: CDR1 SGDLS, CDR2 YYNGEE. V lost 1 base and J lost 6, with 12 bases in between. This CDR3 region has 14 residues. This CDR3 reads CASSVSGLGDTQYF. The CDR3 bases are TGTGCCAGCAGCGTAAGCGGACTTGGGGATACGCAGTATTTT.